This T cell receptor beta chain is from a study of T-cell memory formation after mild COVID-19. UMIs and sample barcodes were carried by the TCR alpha and TCR beta cDNA libraries that 5'RACE produced using constant-segment primers. MiXCR was run by TCRdb on the 5' RACE reads, yielding one entry per CDR3 protein. The profile shows hundreds of thousands of distinct CDR3 sequences, about an eighth of them singletons. Study-level results: Among CD4+ contracting clones, most were CM and EM, and CD8+ ones EMRA.

Deletions cut 4 bases from V and 6 bases from J, with 8 bases between. CDR1 and CDR2 (germline): SGHDT, YYEEEE. The CDR3 runs 12 residues. In the case of this clonotype: The antigen is undetermined.

The sequence came from a man in his late teens or twenties who had mild COVID-19 (a few samples of this study predate the infection). Cell type and time point are not known. This chain links TRBV5-6 with TRBJ2-1; D is unclear. What was sequenced was PBMCs or a T cell subset sorted from them (not recorded which). The CDR3 reads CASSDSLNEQFF. The CDR3, as DNA: TGTGCCAGCAGCGATTCCCTCAATGAGCAGTTCTTC.